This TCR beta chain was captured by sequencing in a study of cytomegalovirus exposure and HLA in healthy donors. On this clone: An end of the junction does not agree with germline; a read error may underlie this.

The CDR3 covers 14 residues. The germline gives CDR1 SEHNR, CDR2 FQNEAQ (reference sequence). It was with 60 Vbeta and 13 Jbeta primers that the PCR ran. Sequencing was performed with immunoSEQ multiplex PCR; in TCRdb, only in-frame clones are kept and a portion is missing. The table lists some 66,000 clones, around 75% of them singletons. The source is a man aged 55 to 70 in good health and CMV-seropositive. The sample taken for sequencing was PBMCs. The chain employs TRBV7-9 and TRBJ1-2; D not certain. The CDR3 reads CASSLNAINYGYTF. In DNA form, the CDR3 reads TGTGCCAGCAGCTTAAATGCTATAAACTATGGTTACACCTTC.